The 25 T cell receptor beta chains below all came from one sample that was sequenced in a study of T cell responses to AZD1222 COVID-19 vaccine. Some clones are missing from TCRdb's copy, which holds only in-frame ones; the method was immunoSEQ multiplex PCR. Among 200,000 or so clones listed, approximately 94% were seen once. Sample: peripheral blood, taken 28 days after the second AZD1222 dose. These receptors all stem from an adult who received the AZD1222 COVID-19 vaccine.

The chain uses TRBV18 and TRBJ2-7, with 8 bases identical to TRBD1. The germline V gene has CDR1 KGHSH and CDR2 LQKENI. Trimming at V came to 8 bases and at J to 3 bases, leaving 12 bases not matched to a gene. This CDR3 region has 15 residues. The chain's CDR3 is CASLAVGQANYEQYF. As DNA, the CDR3 is TGTGCCAGCCTAGCCGTGGGACAGGCGAACTACGAGCAGTACTTC.

This chain joins TRBV25-1 and TRBJ1-3, with D possibly matching TRBD1 (6 bases). CDR1 MGHDK and CDR2 SYGVNS come from the germline V gene. Trimming cost V 7 bases and J 4 bases, with 11 bases left between them. This CDR3 has 13 residues. CDR3 nucleotides: TGTGCCAGCATCACGACAGGCGGAAACACCATATATTTT. Residues: CASITTGGNTIYF.

This sequence joins TRBV5-6 and TRBJ1-1, with 7 bases that match TRBD1. In germline, CDR1 is SGHDT, CDR2 YYEEEE. The CDR3 spans 14 residues. Germline trimming cut 0 bases from V and 1 base from J; bases unmatched to any gene: 0. CDR3 nucleotide sequence: TGTGCCAGCAGCTTGGACAGGGGGAACACTGAAGCTTTCTTT. As protein: CASSLDRGNTEAFF.

The gene calls are TRBV5-6 and TRBJ2-7, with a possible D match to TRBD1 (5 bases). Trimming left V 0 bases short and J 6 bases short, with 19 bases between. CDR1 is SGHDT, CDR2 YYEEEE, per germline. The CDR3 length is 16 residues. The CDR3 DNA follows: TGTGCCAGCAGCTTGGGTGGCTGGCAGGGAATTTCCGAGCAGTACTTC. Translation: CASSLGGWQGISEQYF.

This clone occurred a few times. The rearrangement uses TRBV11-2 and TRBJ2-7, with TRBD1 identical over 7 bases. The CDR3 covers 15 residues. Germline V gives CDR1 SGHAT, CDR2 FQNNGV. The trim removed 5 bases at V and 6 bases at J, leaving 13 bases unmatched. DNA for the CDR3: TGTGCCAGCAGCACGACCACAGGGGTCTCGTTCGAGCAGTACTTC. Translated, it gives CASSTTTGVSFEQYF.

This clone was recorded a few times. The chain carries TRBV27 and TRBJ1-1; tentative D call: TRBD1 (5 bases). CDR1 and CDR2 (germline): MNHEY, SMNVEV (reference sequence). Trimming stripped 6 bases from V and 4 bases from J, with 15 bases between. The CDR3 totals 14 residues. The CDR3 protein is CASSHFTGTTEAFF. The DNA of the CDR3 is TGTGCCAGCAGCCACTTCACAGGAACCACTGAAGCTTTCTTT.

The CDR3 bases are TGTGCCAGCAGCGAACAGGGGGGCGATGAAAAACTGTTTTTT. It is translated as CASSEQGGDEKLFF. The chain employs TRBV7-9 and TRBJ1-4; 8 bases align to TRBD1. CDR1 is SEHNR and CDR2 is FQNEAQ in the germline V gene (reference sequence). CDR3 length: 14 amino acids. J gave up 6 bases and V 5 bases, and 5 bases lay outside the gene matches.

Here the CDR3 reads CASSPAGGGNTGELFF. For the CDR3, the DNA is TGTGCCAGCAGCCCTGCTGGGGGAGGGAACACCGGGGAGCTGTTTTTT. The chain employs TRBV11-3 and TRBJ2-2; a possible D gene is TRBD2 (6 bases). The CDR3 loop spans 16 amino acids. Germline CDR1 is SGHNT and CDR2 is YENEEA. The V end was cut by 5 bases, the J end by 1 base, with 14 bases between. The whole variable domain, filled in from reference TRBV11-3 and TRBJ2-2, reads EAGVVQSPRYKIIEKKQPVAFWCNPISGHNTLYWYLQNLGQGPELLIRYENEEAVDDSQLPKDRFSAERLKGVDSTLKIQPAELGDSAVYLCASSPAGGGNTGELFFGEGSRLTVL.

The chain employs TRBV6-4 and TRBJ1-4; unclear D gene. With 4 bases removed from V and 0 bases from J, the gap between germline ends came to 15 bases. CDR1 is MRHNA, CDR2 SNTAGT, per germline. The CDR3 runs 17 residues. The DNA of the CDR3 is TGTGCCAGCAGTGCCCCGGCCCGGGCCGCAACTAATGAAAAACTGTTTTTT. This codes for CASSAPARAATNEKLFF.

The rearrangement uses TRBV7-3 and TRBJ2-6; D might be TRBD2 (6 bases). V gave up 5 bases and J gave up 2 bases, with 13 bases separating them. The germline CDR1 and CDR2 sequences are SGHTA and FQGTGA. The CDR3 spans 16 residues. The CDR3 sequence: CASSPQGLPGANVLTF. CDR3 nucleotides: TGTGCCAGCAGCCCCCAGGGACTCCCTGGGGCCAACGTCCTGACTTTC.

The chain couples TRBV6-5 to TRBJ1-4, with D possibly TRBD1 on 5 matching bases. The CDR3 covers 15 residues. V was shortened by 2 bases and J by 3 bases, with 10 bases between the two germline ends. Germline CDR1 reads MNHEY; CDR2 reads SVGAGI. DNA of the CDR3: TGTGCCAGCAGTTACGGTCTGGGGCCTAATGAAAAACTGTTTTTT. Residues: CASSYGLGPNEKLFF.

The V call is TRBV10-1, the J call TRBJ2-7; unclear D gene. CDR1 and CDR2 (germline): WNHNN, SYGVQD (reference sequence). The CDR3 sequence is 12 residues long. The V and J ends lost 8 bases and 4 bases respectively, with 12 bases between them. CDR3 in DNA: TGCGCCAGCGTGATTGGGCGATACGAGCAGTACTTC. Encoded protein: CASVIGRYEQYF.

The genes are TRBV6-5 and TRBJ1-1; 7 bases fit TRBD1. The CDR3 extends over 11 amino acids. CDR1 MNHEY and CDR2 SVGAGI come from the germline V gene. Losses at the gene ends were 6 bases for V and 8 bases for J; bases not matched to a gene: 3. The CDR3 is CASSRQGEAFF. The CDR3 DNA is TGTGCCAGCAGCCGACAGGGAGAAGCTTTCTTT.

This clone came up a few times. The chain couples TRBV4-1 to TRBJ2-7; 10 bases map to TRBD1. This CDR3 contains 16 residues. Germline CDR1 is MGHRA and CDR2 is YSYEKL. Losses at the gene ends were 4 bases for V and 4 bases for J; bases not matched to a gene: 10. The DNA of the CDR3 is TGCGCCAGCAGCCCAACACCGGGACAGGGGAATTACGAGCAGTACTTC. The encoded protein is CASSPTPGQGNYEQYF.

The rearrangement links TRBV27 to TRBJ1-1; D is undetermined. In germline, CDR1 is MNHEY, CDR2 SMNVEV (reference sequence). CDR3 length: 16 residues. The V end was cut by 0 bases, the J end by 2 bases, with 13 bases between. The CDR3 DNA follows: TGTGCCAGCAGTTTATCGTCGTTCAGACTCAACACTGAAGCTTTCTTT. This sequence encodes CASSLSSFRLNTEAFF.

The chain combines TRBV4-3 with TRBJ2-1, with unresolved D. The V and J ends lost 4 bases and 4 bases respectively, with 14 bases between them. This CDR3 region has 15 residues. Germline lookup yields CDR1 LGHNA and CDR2 YSLEER. CDR3 DNA sequence: TGCGCCAGCAGCCGCATGGCGGAAACTTACAATGAGCAGTTCTTC. It specifies CASSRMAETYNEQFF.

The chain links TRBV10-2 to TRBJ1-5; no clear D gene. This CDR3 is 15 amino acids long. Trimming left V 2 bases short and J 7 bases short, with 15 bases between. Per germline, CDR1 WSHSY and CDR2 SAAADI. The CDR3 DNA follows: TGCGCCAGCAGTGAGAACGGCGGTTCGGGACAGCCCCAGCATTTT. Amino acid sequence: CASSENGGSGQPQHF.

The chain has TRBV10-3 and TRBJ1-2, with D tentatively TRBD1 (5 bases). The CDR3 has 12 amino acids. V lost 3 bases and J 9 bases, leaving 11 bases between the germline ends. CDR1 is ENHRY, CDR2 SYGVKD, per germline. This CDR3 reads CAISEPRESYTF. The DNA for the CDR3 is TGTGCCATCAGTGAACCCAGGGAGAGCTACACCTTC.

The chain links TRBV7-8 to TRBJ1-1; D gene unclear. CDR3 length: 13 amino acids. CDR1 SGHVS and CDR2 FQNEAQ come from the germline V gene. Trimming left V 1 base short and J 3 bases short, with 6 bases between. CDR3 DNA: TGTGCCAGCAGCTTAGACGGGTACACTGAAGCTTTCTTT. The encoded protein is CASSLDGYTEAFF.

Points on this clone: No DNA is shown, since the ends of the CDR3 on it are uncertain; the CDR3 is the one TCRdb lists. The chain combines TRBV3-1 (or the pseudogene TRBV3-2) with TRBJ1-2; TRBD1, as called in the table, went unchecked against the DNA. Counting both end residues, the CDR3 totals 13 amino acids. Germline V lookup: CDR1 LGHDT, CDR2 YNNKEL (reference sequence). The CDR3 sequence: CASSQVGQGASTF.

As concerns this clone: Distinct nucleotide sequences in the sample also encode this CDR3. This CDR3 reads CASSFGGDGYTF. The CDR3 region has the DNA TGTGCCAGCAGCTTTGGCGGGGATGGCTACACCTTC. The chain recombines TRBV7-9 with TRBJ1-2; D is unresolved. The ends were cut back, 3 bases at V and 6 bases at J, with 8 bases in the middle. Germline CDR1 is SEHNR and CDR2 is FQNEAQ (reference sequence). CDR3 length: 12 amino acids.

The V and J genes are TRBV18 and TRBJ1-6, with D perhaps matching TRBD1 (5 bases). The germline V gene has CDR1 KGHSH and CDR2 LQKENI. CDR3 length equals 14 residues. V dropped 4 bases and J dropped 6 bases, with 10 bases sitting between them. The DNA for the CDR3 is TGTGCCAGCTCACAAGACAGCGTTAATTCACCCCTCCACTTT. The encoded protein is CASSQDSVNSPLHF.

Comment on this clone: At the DNA level, this CDR3 is encoded by other sequences in the same sample as well. The chain employs TRBV7-9 and TRBJ2-7, with unresolved D. The CDR3 contains 11 residues. Trimming shortened V by 5 bases and J by 4 bases, and 6 bases separated the two germline ends. From germline, CDR1 is SEHNR and CDR2 FQNEAQ (reference sequence). The chain's CDR3 is CASSPVYEQYF. CDR3 sequence (DNA): TGTGCCAGCAGCCCTGTGTACGAGCAGTACTTC.

The V and J genes are TRBV7-8 and TRBJ2-7; D is perhaps TRBD1 (6 bases). CDR3 length: 13 amino acids. With 1 base removed from V and 12 bases from J, the gap between germline ends came to 16 bases. CDR1 and CDR2 from the germline V gene are SGHVS and FQNEAQ. CDR3 amino acids: CASSLGAVTGWYF. The CDR3 coding sequence is TGTGCCAGCAGCTTAGGGGCCGTTACAGGGTGGTACTTC.

The rearrangement joins TRBV19 to TRBJ2-6; tentatively, D is TRBD1 or TRBD2 (5 bases each). Deletions cut 7 bases from V and 0 bases from J, with 10 bases between. This CDR3 is built from 15 residues. Per the germline V gene, CDR1 is LNHDA and CDR2 is SQIVND (reference sequence). CDR3 bases: TGTGCCAGTAAAGGGACCCGCTCTGGGGCCAACGTCCTGACTTTC. This sequence encodes CASKGTRSGANVLTF.